This is a list of T cell receptor beta chains from one sample in a study of blood T cell repertoires in COVID-19. The data were produced by immunoSEQ multiplex PCR, yet TCRdb's version contains in-frame clones alone and is incomplete. Of about 49,000 clones listed, 70% to 90% are singletons. Sequenced input: peripheral blood. Receptor source: a man older than 75 with acute or convalescent COVID-19. The CDR3 runs from the conserved cysteine through the conserved F or W. Fields, in order: clone size, V gene, D gene, J gene, CDR3 protein, CDR3 DNA. The D gene is left open where the match is weak. Rows give clone size only sometimes, using once, few, many, or a class for an expanded clone.

.,TRBV30,.,TRBJ1-5,CAWSGRDDQPQHF,TGTGCCTGGAGTGGGAGGGACGATCAGCCCCAGCATTTT
.,TRBV12-3/TRBV12-4,.,TRBJ2-5,CASSLGRETQYF,TGTGCCAGCAGCTTGGGGCGGGAGACCCAGTACTTC
.,TRBV27,.,TRBJ1-5,CASSPLGTNQPQHF,TGTGCCAGCAGCCCCCTGGGGACAAATCAGCCCCAGCATTTT
.,TRBV20-1,.,TRBJ2-7,CSASRAYEQYF,TGCAGTGCTAGCCGGGCCTACGAGCAGTACTTC
.,TRBV18,.,TRBJ2-1,CASSPRERQFF,TGTGCCAGCTCACCACGCGAGAGGCAGTTCTTC
.,TRBV11-2,TRBD1,TRBJ2-3,CASSLLTGGGADTQYF,TGTGCCAGCAGCTTACTGACAGGGGGAGGGGCAGATACGCAGTATTTT
.,TRBV9,TRBD2,TRBJ2-3,CASSVVGTTAGDTQYF,TGTGCCAGCAGCGTAGTCGGGACTACTGCGGGAGATACGCAGTATTTT
.,TRBV28,.,TRBJ1-1,CASSSRARTEAFF,TGTGCCAGCAGTAGCAGGGCTCGCACTGAAGCTTTCTTT
once,TRBV29-1,TRBD1,TRBJ1-2,CSAGTGDAGYGYTF,TGCAGCGCCGGGACAGGGGACGCAGGCTATGGCTACACCTTC
.,TRBV11-2,.,TRBJ2-2,CASSPRAGANTGELFF,TGTGCCAGCAGCCCGCGGGCAGGGGCGAACACCGGGGAGCTGTTTTTT
.,TRBV10-3,.,TRBJ1-3,CATDSSSSGNTIYF,TGTGCCACGGACAGCTCGTCCTCTGGAAACACCATATATTTT
.,TRBV19,.,TRBJ1-6,CASSIGQVGDSLHF,TGTGCCAGTAGTATTGGGCAGGTCGGGGATTCCCTCCACTTT
.,TRBV10-1,.,TRBJ1-1,CASSERRGTPNTEAFF,TGCGCCAGCAGTGAACGCAGAGGCACCCCGAACACTGAAGCTTTCTTT
.,TRBV18,TRBD1,TRBJ1-6,CASSPETGMSSYNSPLHF,TGTGCCAGCTCACCGGAGACAGGGATGAGCTCCTATAATTCACCCCTCCACTTT
once,TRBV30,.,TRBJ2-5,CAWSVKQVETQYF,TGTGCCTGGAGTGTAAAGCAGGTGGAGACCCAGTACTTC
.,TRBV2,TRBD1,TRBJ1-2,CASSEVGGQGAYGYTF,TGTGCCAGCAGTGAAGTGGGGGGACAGGGCGCCTATGGCTACACCTTC
few,TRBV3-1/TRBV3-2,.,TRBJ1-2,CASSQDPRVHGYTF,TGTGCCAGCAGCCAAGATCCCAGGGTCCATGGCTACACCTTC
.,TRBV6-5,TRBD1,TRBJ1-5,CASIGDSSNQPQHF,TGTGCCAGCATCGGGGACAGTAGCAATCAGCCCCAGCATTTT
.,TRBV19,TRBD1,TRBJ1-4,CASSGDRVQLGEKLFF,TGTGCCAGTAGTGGGGACAGGGTACAACTTGGTGAAAAACTGTTTTTT
.,TRBV29-1,.,TRBJ1-1,CSVEVGMGRHTEAFF,TGCAGCGTTGAAGTGGGGATGGGGAGGCACACTGAAGCTTTCTTT
.,TRBV6-5,.,TRBJ2-2,CASSYSNRHTGELFF,TGTGCCAGCAGTTACTCTAACAGACACACCGGGGAGCTGTTTTTT
once,TRBV5-1,TRBD1,TRBJ2-7,CASSFSRDSSYEQYF,TGCGCCAGCAGCTTCAGCCGGGACAGCTCCTACGAGCAGTACTTC
once,TRBV5-5,.,TRBJ1-1,CASSHGEGSTEAFF,TGTGCCAGCAGCCACGGGGAGGGGAGCACTGAAGCTTTCTTT
.,TRBV27,TRBD1,TRBJ1-6,CASSLQGGNSPLHF,TGTGCCAGCAGTTTACAGGGGGGAAATTCACCCCTCCACTTT
.,TRBV5-1,.,TRBJ2-7,CASSLGTEFYEQYF,TGCGCCAGCAGCTTGGGGACAGAGTTCTACGAGCAGTACTTC
.,TRBV19,.,TRBJ2-1,CASSIEGGSYNEQFF,TGTGCCAGTAGTATAGAGGGGGGCTCCTACAATGAGCAGTTCTTC
.,TRBV11-2,TRBD1,TRBJ1-5,CASSWDRGSNQPQHF,TGTGCCAGCAGCTGGGACAGGGGTAGCAATCAGCCCCAGCATTTT
.,TRBV5-1,.,TRBJ1-6,CASSLDGISYNSPLHF,TGCGCCAGCAGCTTGGACGGGATCTCCTATAATTCACCCCTCCACTTT
.,TRBV6-2/TRBV6-3,TRBD1,TRBJ1-5,CASSWGQGSNQPQHF,TGTGCCAGCAGTTGGGGACAGGGAAGCAATCAGCCCCAGCATTTT
.,TRBV19,.,TRBJ1-2,CASSMRRIDYGYTF,TGTGCCAGTAGTATGAGGAGAATAGACTATGGCTACACCTTC
.,TRBV3-1/TRBV3-2,.,TRBJ2-7,CASSSPSTSSYEQYF,TGTGCCAGCAGCTCCCCGAGTACTAGCTCCTACGAGCAGTACTTC
.,TRBV19,.,TRBJ2-2,CASSLRTRDYRGELFF,TGTGCCAGTAGTCTACGTACTAGAGACTATCGGGGGGAGCTGTTTTTT
.,TRBV30,.,TRBJ1-1,CAWSAFNRMNTEAFF,TGTGCCTGGAGTGCTTTTAACAGGATGAACACTGAAGCTTTCTTT
.,TRBV2,TRBD2,TRBJ2-7,CASGRGYEQYF,TGTGCCTCCGGGAGGGGCTACGAGCAGTACTTC
.,TRBV6-5,TRBD1,TRBJ2-5,CASNRDSQETQYF,TGTGCCAGCAACCGGGACAGTCAAGAGACCCAGTACTTC
.,TRBV28,TRBD1,TRBJ1-6,CASRSPGGTGFYSPLHF,TGTGCCAGCAGGTCCCCCGGAGGGACAGGTTTCTATTCACCCCTCCACTTT
.,TRBV7-9,TRBD2,TRBJ2-1,CASSSGLARNEQFF,TGTGCCAGCAGCTCCGGACTAGCTCGGAATGAGCAGTTCTTC